This TCR beta chain appears in the sequencing data of a study of cytomegalovirus exposure and HLA in healthy donors. Study-level information: Unique TCRs from HLA-typed donors, about 78 million of them, were held in an early data release.

PCR primers comprised 60 Vbeta and 13 Jbeta primers. Measured with immunoSEQ multiplex PCR; TCRdb has only the in-frame clones, and not every one. Among around 150,000 clones listed, about three fifths were seen once. V lost 5 bases and J 1 base, leaving 14 bases between the germline ends. The CDR3 totals 15 residues. The germline V gene has CDR1 MDHEN and CDR2 SYDVKM. This clone has more than one count but fewer than ten. The material sequenced was PBMCs. The TCR comes from a woman in her sixties or seventies in good health and CMV-seropositive. This chain connects TRBV28 to TRBJ1-1; possible D gene TRBD1, 6 bases. The CDR3 reads CASSKGTYSNTEAFF. CDR3 DNA: TGTGCCAGCAGTAAGGGGACATACTCGAACACTGAAGCTTTCTTT.